This T cell receptor (beta chain) is from a study of T cell repertoires in cytomegalovirus infection. The wider study: Public TCR beta signatures provided an indication of both CMV infection and a matching HLA type.

At least ten counts were recorded for this clonotype. Using its own MiXCR run on the reads, TCRdb lists one record per CDR3 protein. Here the sample spans some 240,000 distinct CDR3 sequences, about 17% being singletons. The clonotype originates from a human donor in good health (CMV status not recorded). Some clones in this sample may be carry-over from other donors' samples. The sample comprised CD8+ T cells from PBMCs.

CDR3 protein: CASSLRIYEQYF. CDR3 DNA sequence: TGTGCCAGCAGTCTGAGGATTTACGAGCAGTACTTC. The chain combines TRBV12-3 or TRBV12-4 with TRBJ2-7, with D uncertain. This CDR3 region has 12 residues. V was shortened by 5 bases and J by 4 bases, with 9 bases between the two germline ends.